Listed below are T cell receptor beta chains from one sample, sequenced in a study of blood T cell repertoires in COVID-19. Sequencing used immunoSEQ multiplex PCR; TCRdb keeps in-frame clones, though not all of them. The table shows 190,000 or so clones, with around four fifths occurring only once. Sequencing used peripheral blood. These receptors were obtained from a woman aged 80 or over with active or convalescent COVID-19. The CDR3 runs from the conserved cysteine through the conserved F or W. The order of the fields is J gene, V gene, clone size, D gene, CDR3 DNA, CDR3 protein. A D gene is named only where the DNA matches it firmly. Only part of the rows carry a size: once, few, many, or a class if the clone is expanded.

>TRBJ2-5|TRBV20-1|-|-
TGCAGTGCTCAAACTCGGGAGACCCAGTACTTC
CSAQTRETQYF
>TRBJ1-2|TRBV29-1|-|-
TGCAGCGTTGAAGACTGGGCAGGCAACTATGGCTACACCTTC
CSVEDWAGNYGYTF
>TRBJ2-7|TRBV7-2|-|TRBD1
TGTGCCAGCAGCTTAGAAGGACAGGGAATCTACGAGCAGTACTTC
CASSLEGQGIYEQYF
>TRBJ2-1|TRBV5-6|-|-
TGTGCCAGCAGCTTGGTTGGGGGCGATGAGCAGTTCTTC
CASSLVGGDEQFF
>TRBJ1-4|TRBV6-2/TRBV6-3|-|TRBD1
TGTGCCAGCAGTGAGCAAGGGACAGGGAGTGAAAAACTGTTTTTT
CASSEQGTGSEKLFF
>TRBJ2-3|TRBV2|-|TRBD2
TGTGCCAGCAGGCAAGCGGGGGGGCCGTTCCCAGATACGCAGTATTTT
CASRQAGGPFPDTQYF
>TRBJ1-1|TRBV2|-|-
TGTGCCAGCAGTGAAGATGGCAGGGTCTCTGAAGCTTTCTTT
CASSEDGRVSEAFF
>TRBJ1-5|TRBV19|-|-
TGTGCCAGTAGCCCGCGGGGGCAGGGCGGCCAGCCCCAGCATTTT
CASSPRGQGGQPQHF
>TRBJ1-2|TRBV6-5|once|-
TGTGCCAGCAGTTCCAAACCGGGACTCCCTCTGGGCTACACCTTC
CASSSKPGLPLGYTF
>TRBJ2-5|TRBV18|-|-
TGTGCCAGCTCACCTGACAGTAAAGAGACCCAGTACTTC
CASSPDSKETQYF
>TRBJ1-2|TRBV6-1|-|TRBD1
TGTGCCAGCAGTGACTACTCGGGACAGGTCACGAATCAGGGCTATGGCTACACCTTC
CASSDYSGQVTNQGYGYTF
>TRBJ1-2|TRBV5-4|once|TRBD1
TGTGCCAGCACCGGGACAGGGGTCGGCTACACCTTC
CASTGTGVGYTF
>TRBJ1-1|TRBV12-5|-|-
TGTGCTAGTGGTTTTCCGGGGGGGTTGGCTTTCTTT
CASGFPGGLAFF
>TRBJ2-3|TRBV7-3|few|-
TGTGCCAGCAGCTTAAGCAGCGGATACACAGATACGCAGTATTTT
CASSLSSGYTDTQYF
>TRBJ2-7|TRBV4-2|-|TRBD1
TGTGCCAGCAGCCAAGCCCAGACAGGGTCCTACGAGCAGTACTTC
CASSQAQTGSYEQYF
>TRBJ1-2|TRBV24-1|-|-
TGTGCCACCCTTAGGCCAGGGCTGTATGGCTACACCTTC
CATLRPGLYGYTF
>TRBJ2-1|TRBV7-9|few|TRBD1
TGTGCCAGCAGCTTAGCGCCGGACAGGGCCTTGGGCAATCAGCAGTTCTTC
CASSLAPDRALGNQQFF
>TRBJ1-2|TRBV9|-|-
TGTGCCAGCAGCGGACGACTGGACTATGGCTACACCTTC
CASSGRLDYGYTF
>TRBJ1-3|TRBV20-1|-|-
TGCAGTGCTAGTCTTGGGCAGTCAAATGGAAACACCATATATTTT
CSASLGQSNGNTIYF
>TRBJ2-7|TRBV12-3/TRBV12-4|-|-
TGTGCCAGCACCTTGGGCAACGAATACGAGCAGTACTTC
CASTLGNEYEQYF
>TRBJ2-7|TRBV10-3|-|TRBD1
TGTGCCATCAGTGAGGCCGGGACAGGGGGGCGCGAGCAGTACTTC
CAISEAGTGGREQYF
>TRBJ1-2|TRBV29-1|-|-
TGCAGCGGGGAGGACCGAGATGAGGGTGGCTACACCTTC
CSGEDRDEGGYTF
>TRBJ1-1|TRBV15|-|-
TGTGCCACCAGCAGCATGCGGGGTAAAGACACTGAAGCTTTCTTT
CATSSMRGKDTEAFF
>TRBJ2-3|TRBV7-8|-|-
TGTGCCAGCAGCTTACGGGATTTCACAGATACGCAGTATTTT
CASSLRDFTDTQYF
>TRBJ1-4|TRBV2|once|-
TGTGCCAGCAGTGCATGGACAGAGACTACAACTAATGAAAAACTGTTTTTT
CASSAWTETTTNEKLFF
>TRBJ1-1|TRBV6-5|-|-
TGTGCCAGCAAGCAGGTTGCACAAAACACTGAAGCTTTCTTT
CASKQVAQNTEAFF
>TRBJ1-2|TRBV14|-|-
TGTGCCAGCAGCCCCTTAGGGGTATACTATGGCTACACCTTC
CASSPLGVYYGYTF
>TRBJ2-7|TRBV18|-|TRBD1
TGTGCCAGCTCATTACCGGGACAGGGGGCCTACGAGCAGTACTTC
CASSLPGQGAYEQYF
>TRBJ1-2|TRBV19|few|-
TGTGCCAGTACCTCCGGGGGGGGTACGGCCGGCTACACCTTC
CASTSGGGTAGYTF
>TRBJ1-1|TRBV19|-|-
TGTGCCAGTAGTATTTCCGCAGGGGCTGAAGCTTTCTTT
CASSISAGAEAFF
>TRBJ2-3|TRBV27|-|TRBD2
TGTGCCAGCAGTACCCCCGAGCGGGGGGGCTTCCCATTCACAGATACGCAGTATTTT
CASSTPERGGFPFTDTQYF
>TRBJ2-7|TRBV19|-|TRBD1
TGTGCCAGTAGGAAGGACAGGTCTCGTGCCTACGAGCAGTACTTC
CASRKDRSRAYEQYF
>TRBJ1-5|TRBV5-1|-|-
TGCGCCAGCAGCTTGGAAGGGGTAAGTCAGCCCCAGCATTTT
CASSLEGVSQPQHF
>TRBJ1-1|TRBV27|-|-
TGTGCCAGCAGTATGACCCTAGGGAACACTGAAGCTTTCTTT
CASSMTLGNTEAFF
>TRBJ2-5|TRBV5-1|few|TRBD2
TGCGCCAGCAGTTCTTCAGGCGGGGGGCAAGAGACCCAGTACTTC
CASSSSGGGQETQYF
>TRBJ2-3|TRBV9|-|TRBD2
TGTGCCAGCAGCCCACGGGGGGGGATAGATACGCAGTATTTT
CASSPRGGIDTQYF
>TRBJ2-7|TRBV10-3|few|-
TGTGCCATCAGTGAGTCGGATACAGGGCTGCCCTCCTACGAGCAGTACTTC
CAISESDTGLPSYEQYF
>TRBJ1-1|TRBV28|-|-
TGTGCCAGCAACGTACCAGGGGCGAACACTGAAGCTTTCTTT
CASNVPGANTEAFF
>TRBJ1-3|TRBV7-9|once|-
TGTGCCAGCAGCTTTCTGAGTGGTTCTGACAGCTCTGGAAACACCATATATTTT
CASSFLSGSDSSGNTIYF
>TRBJ2-1|TRBV5-1|-|TRBD2
TGCGCCAGCGGGACTAGCGGGGAGGCTGAGCAGTTCTTC
CASGTSGEAEQFF
>TRBJ1-5|TRBV28|-|-
TGTGCCACCTCCAGGCCCCGGGGGGAGGGCAATCAGCCCCAGCATTTT
CATSRPRGEGNQPQHF
>TRBJ1-5|TRBV19|-|TRBD1
TGTGCCAGTAGTATTAACCCAGGGGGGCTCTTTGGCAATCAGCCCCAGCATTTT
CASSINPGGLFGNQPQHF
>TRBJ2-1|TRBV19|-|TRBD2
TGTGCCAGTAGCGCAGGGACTAGCGGGGGGGCTGGGCAGTTCTTC
CASSAGTSGGAGQFF
>TRBJ1-1|TRBV6-5|-|-
TGTGCCAGCAGTTACGGTGTCAGGGAGGGAACTGAAGCTTTCTTT
CASSYGVREGTEAFF
>TRBJ2-5|TRBV2|-|TRBD2
TGTGCCAGCAGTGTTGGGCTAGCGGGCGGGACCCAGTACTTC
CASSVGLAGGTQYF